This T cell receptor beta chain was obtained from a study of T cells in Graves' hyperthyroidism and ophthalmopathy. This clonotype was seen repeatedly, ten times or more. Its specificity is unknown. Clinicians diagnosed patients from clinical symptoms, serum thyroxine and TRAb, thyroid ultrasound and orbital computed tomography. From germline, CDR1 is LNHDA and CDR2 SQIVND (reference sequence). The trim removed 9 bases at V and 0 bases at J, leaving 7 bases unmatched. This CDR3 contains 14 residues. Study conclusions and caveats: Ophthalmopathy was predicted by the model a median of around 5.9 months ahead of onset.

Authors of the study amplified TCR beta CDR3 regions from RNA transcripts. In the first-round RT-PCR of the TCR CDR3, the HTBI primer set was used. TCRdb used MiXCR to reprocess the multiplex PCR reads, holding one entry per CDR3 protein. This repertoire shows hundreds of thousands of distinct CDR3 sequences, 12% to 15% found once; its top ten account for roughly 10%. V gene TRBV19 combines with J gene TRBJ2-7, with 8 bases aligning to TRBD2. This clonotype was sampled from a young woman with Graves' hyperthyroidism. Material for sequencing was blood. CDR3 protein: CARTSGSGSYEQYF. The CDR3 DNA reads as TGTGCCAGGACCAGCGGGAGTGGCTCCTACGAGCAGTACTTC.